This is a list of T cell receptor beta chains from one sample in a study of CD8+ T cells in alopecia areata. Method: immunoSEQ multiplex PCR; TCRdb's copy keeps in-frame clones and lacks some. This table holds about 160,000 clones, around 59% found once. The material sequenced was CD4+ T cells sorted from blood, taken at week 24, from a patient treated with tofacitinib. These receptor sequences come from a human donor with alopecia areata. CDR3s include the opening cysteine and the closing phenylalanine or tryptophan. Each record gives: D gene, CDR3 length, J gene, clone size, V gene, CDR3 DNA, CDR3 protein. A D gene is named only where the DNA matches it firmly. Size is omitted from some rows. Given values are once, few, many or a class for expanded clones.

d_gene: TRBD1
len: 16
j_gene: TRBJ2-7
abundance: -
v_gene: TRBV9
CDR3nt: TGTGCCAGCAGCGTAACCCCCGGGACAGGGTCCTACGAGCAGTACTTC
CDR3aa: CASSVTPGTGSYEQYF

d_gene: -
len: 15
j_gene: TRBJ1-1
abundance: -
v_gene: TRBV5-1
CDR3nt: TGCGCCAGCAGCTTGGCTCAGGGACAGAACACTGAAGCTTTCTTT
CDR3aa: CASSLAQGQNTEAFF

d_gene: -
len: 14
j_gene: TRBJ1-5
abundance: -
v_gene: TRBV6-5
CDR3nt: TGTGCCAGCAGTCCAAGGAGAGTACGTCAGCCCCAGCATTTT
CDR3aa: CASSPRRVRQPQHF

d_gene: -
len: 14
j_gene: TRBJ1-3
abundance: -
v_gene: TRBV30
CDR3nt: TGTGCCTGGTCGCGACAGACCCCTGGAAACACCATATATTTT
CDR3aa: CAWSRQTPGNTIYF

d_gene: TRBD1
len: 15
j_gene: TRBJ1-3
abundance: -
v_gene: TRBV14
CDR3nt: TGTGCCAGCAGGCCTGCAGGGGGCCTTGGAAACACCATATATTTT
CDR3aa: CASRPAGGLGNTIYF

d_gene: -
len: 18
j_gene: TRBJ1-1
abundance: -
v_gene: TRBV30
CDR3nt: TGTGCCTGGAGTGTACGGTCGGGGGGAGGCGGGATGAACACTGAAGCTTTCTTT
CDR3aa: CAWSVRSGGGGMNTEAFF

d_gene: TRBD2
len: 14
j_gene: TRBJ2-1
abundance: -
v_gene: TRBV15
CDR3nt: TGTGCCACCAGCAGGGGACTAGCGGGGTTGGGGCAGTTCTTC
CDR3aa: CATSRGLAGLGQFF

d_gene: TRBD2
len: 13
j_gene: TRBJ2-3
abundance: -
v_gene: TRBV30
CDR3nt: TGTGCCTGGAGTACGGGGGGGTCCGATACGCAGTATTTT
CDR3aa: CAWSTGGSDTQYF

d_gene: -
len: 13
j_gene: TRBJ1-2
abundance: -
v_gene: TRBV30
CDR3nt: TGTGCCTGGAGTGGTTGGGGGTGGGATGGCTACACCTTC
CDR3aa: CAWSGWGWDGYTF

d_gene: TRBD1
len: 12
j_gene: TRBJ1-1
abundance: few
v_gene: TRBV5-8
CDR3nt: TGTGCCAGTGAAACAGGGGTTGGGGGAGCTTTCTTT
CDR3aa: CASETGVGGAFF

d_gene: -
len: 16
j_gene: TRBJ2-5
abundance: -
v_gene: TRBV28
CDR3nt: TGTGCCAGCAGTTCCCCGGAGGGGGGCTGGAAGGAGACCCAGTACTTC
CDR3aa: CASSSPEGGWKETQYF

d_gene: -
len: 13
j_gene: TRBJ1-1
abundance: -
v_gene: TRBV11-2
CDR3nt: TGTGCCAGCAGCCCCAATTTGAACACTGAAGCTTTCTTT
CDR3aa: CASSPNLNTEAFF

d_gene: -
len: 15
j_gene: TRBJ2-1
abundance: -
v_gene: TRBV4-1
CDR3nt: TGCGCCAGCAGCCAGGTGACATATCGTTACAATGAGCAGTTCTTC
CDR3aa: CASSQVTYRYNEQFF

d_gene: -
len: 13
j_gene: TRBJ2-5
abundance: -
v_gene: TRBV7-9
CDR3nt: TGTGCCAGCAGCTTATCGACAGCAGAGACCCAGTACTTC
CDR3aa: CASSLSTAETQYF